Reported below is one T cell receptor beta chain. Repertoires were generated with immunoSEQ multiplex PCR, while TCRdb's copy carries only in-frame clones and drops some. The sample includes about 52,000 clones, around 92% seen only once; the top ten take 7% to 9%. These data originate in a study of blood T cell repertoires in COVID-19. Study-level information: The United States, Italy and Spain supplied acute and convalescent COVID-19 samples.

The CDR3 extends over 15 amino acids. V was pared by 3 bases and J by 2 bases, with 10 bases between. Germline values: CDR1 KGHSH, CDR2 LQKENI. The origin of this receptor is a man older than 75 with active or convalescent COVID-19. The sample comprised peripheral blood. V and J are TRBV18 and TRBJ2-2; D call uncertain. The CDR3 region is CASSPSPTNTGELFF. CDR3 nucleotide sequence: TGTGCCAGCTCACCCTCGCCGACAAACACCGGGGAGCTGTTTTTT.